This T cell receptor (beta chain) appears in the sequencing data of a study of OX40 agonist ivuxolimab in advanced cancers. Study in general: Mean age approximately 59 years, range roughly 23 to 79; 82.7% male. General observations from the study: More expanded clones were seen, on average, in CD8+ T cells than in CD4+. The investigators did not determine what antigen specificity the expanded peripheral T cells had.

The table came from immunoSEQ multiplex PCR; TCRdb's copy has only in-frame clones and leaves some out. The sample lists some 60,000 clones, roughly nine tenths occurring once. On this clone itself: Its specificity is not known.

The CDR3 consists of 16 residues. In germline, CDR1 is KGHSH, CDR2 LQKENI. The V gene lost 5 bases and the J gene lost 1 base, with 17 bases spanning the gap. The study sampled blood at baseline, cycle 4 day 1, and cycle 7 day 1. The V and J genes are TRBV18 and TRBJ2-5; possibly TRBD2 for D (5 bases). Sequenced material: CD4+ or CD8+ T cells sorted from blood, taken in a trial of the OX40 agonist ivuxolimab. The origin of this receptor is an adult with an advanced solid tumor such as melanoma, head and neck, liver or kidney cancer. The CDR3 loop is CASSSTEGSLQETQYF. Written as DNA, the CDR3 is TGTGCCAGCTCATCCACGGAAGGGAGCCTCCAAGAGACCCAGTACTTC.